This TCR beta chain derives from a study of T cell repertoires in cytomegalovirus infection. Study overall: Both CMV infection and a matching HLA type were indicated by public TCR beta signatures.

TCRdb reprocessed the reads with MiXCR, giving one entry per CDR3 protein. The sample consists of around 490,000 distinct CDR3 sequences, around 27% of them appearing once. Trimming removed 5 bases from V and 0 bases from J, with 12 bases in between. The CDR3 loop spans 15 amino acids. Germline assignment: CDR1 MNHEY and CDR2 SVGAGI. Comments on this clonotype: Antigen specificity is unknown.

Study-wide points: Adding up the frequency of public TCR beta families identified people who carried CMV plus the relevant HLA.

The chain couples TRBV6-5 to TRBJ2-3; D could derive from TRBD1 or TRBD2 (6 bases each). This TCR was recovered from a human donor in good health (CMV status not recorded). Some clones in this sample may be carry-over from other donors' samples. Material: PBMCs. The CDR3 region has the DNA TGTGCCAGCAGTGAGCGGAGGGGGAGCACAGATACGCAGTATTTT. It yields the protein CASSERRGSTDTQYF.